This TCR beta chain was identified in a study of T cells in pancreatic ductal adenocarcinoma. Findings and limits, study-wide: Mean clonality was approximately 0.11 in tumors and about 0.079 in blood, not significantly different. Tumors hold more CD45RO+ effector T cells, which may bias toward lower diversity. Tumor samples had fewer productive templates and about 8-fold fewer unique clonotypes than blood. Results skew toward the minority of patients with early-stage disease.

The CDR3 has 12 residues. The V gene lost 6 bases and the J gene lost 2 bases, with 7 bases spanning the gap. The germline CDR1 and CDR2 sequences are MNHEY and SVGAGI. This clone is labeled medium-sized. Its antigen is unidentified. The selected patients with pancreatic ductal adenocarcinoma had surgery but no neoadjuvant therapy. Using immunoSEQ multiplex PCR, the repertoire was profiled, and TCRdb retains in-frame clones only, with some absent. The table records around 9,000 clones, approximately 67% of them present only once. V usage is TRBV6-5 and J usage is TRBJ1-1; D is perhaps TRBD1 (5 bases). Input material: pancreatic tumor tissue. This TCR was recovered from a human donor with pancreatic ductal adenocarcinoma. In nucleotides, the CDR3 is TGTGCCAGCAGCGGGGGAAACACTGAAGCTTTCTTT. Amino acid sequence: CASSGGNTEAFF.